Presented here are 25 T cell receptor beta chains from one specimen sequenced in a study of T-cell memory formation after mild COVID-19. Each CDR3 protein gets one entry after TCRdb re-called the 5' RACE reads with MiXCR. This table has over 450,000 distinct CDR3 sequences, around 20% appearing once. Sequenced material: PBMCs or a T cell subset sorted from them (not recorded which). Receptors were obtained from an adult woman who had mild COVID-19 (a few samples of this study predate the infection). Cell type and time point are not known.

This clonotype was seen a handful of times. The chain has TRBV7-9 and TRBJ1-1; no firm D call. CDR3 length equals 14 residues. The germline V gene encodes CDR1 SEHNR and CDR2 FQNEAQ (reference sequence). V lost 5 bases to trimming and J lost 1 base, with 11 bases between them. CDR3: CASSPQTSNTEAFF. The CDR3 nucleotides read TGTGCCAGCAGCCCGCAGACTTCGAACACTGAAGCTTTCTTT.

This clonotype was counted a few times. V is TRBV20-1 and J is TRBJ2-7; 10 nucleotides align to TRBD2. Germline V CDR1 and CDR2: DFQATT, SNEGSKA (reference sequence). V lost 5 bases and J lost 3; bases outside the gene matches: 4. The CDR3 covers 13 residues. The CDR3 nucleotides are TGCAGTGCTCGCGGGACTAGCGACTACGAGCAGTACTTC. This translates into CSARGTSDYEQYF.

The gene calls are TRBV12-3 or TRBV12-4 and TRBJ2-1; no reliable D call. V was cut by 5 bases and J by 7 bases, with 12 bases left in between. This CDR3 comprises 13 residues. DNA for the CDR3: TGTGCCAGCAGTCCTGAGAGTTGGAATGAGCAGTTCTTC. Its protein is CASSPESWNEQFF.

CDR3 sequence reads: CASSLSTGADTQYF. DNA for the CDR3: TGCGCCAGCAGCTTGTCGACAGGGGCAGATACGCAGTATTTT. The chain uses TRBV5-1 and TRBJ2-3; 8 bases map to TRBD1. The CDR3 is 14 amino acids. The germline V gene has CDR1 SGHRS and CDR2 YFSETQ. After removal of 1 base from V and 4 bases from J, the junction contained 2 bases not matched to a gene. The full variable domain, its missing parts supplied by reference TRBV5-1 and TRBJ2-3, is KAGVTQTPRYLIKTRGQQVTLSCSPISGHRSVSWYQQTPGQGLQFLFEYFSETQRNKGNFPGRFSGRQFSNSRSEMNVSTLELGDSALYLCASSLSTGADTQYFGPGTRLTVL.

This clonotype was counted only a few times. This chain uses TRBV27 with TRBJ2-3; possibly TRBD2 for D (6 bases). Germline CDR1 and CDR2: MNHEY and SMNVEV (reference sequence). Trimming shortened V by 3 bases and J by 1 base, and 11 bases separated the two germline ends. The CDR3 runs 15 residues. CDR3: CASSFTSRGTDTQYF. The CDR3 DNA sequence: TGTGCCAGCAGTTTCACTAGCCGGGGCACAGATACGCAGTATTTT.

A note on this clonotype: An end of the junction differs from the germline gene, which may be a read error. This chain links TRBV7-9 with TRBJ2-2; 7 bases line up with TRBD2. Germline V gene lookup returns CDR1 SEHNR and CDR2 FQNEAQ (reference sequence). The CDR3 is 16 residues long. The CDR3 reads CDSSRVGLAAKPELFF. CDR3 coding DNA: TGTGACAGCAGCAGGGTCGGGCTAGCGGCGAAGCCGGAGCTGTTTTTT.

This clonotype has a handful of counts. The chain uses TRBV10-3 and TRBJ2-1; TRBD2 matches 9 bases. The CDR3 covers 16 residues. Germline CDR1 reads ENHRY; CDR2 reads SYGVKD. With 8 bases clipped from V and 3 bases from J, the junction kept 11 bases outside the gene matches. CDR3 protein: CAIGRGGERVYNEQFF. The CDR3 nucleotides read TGTGCCATCGGTCGCGGGGGGGAGCGGGTCTACAATGAGCAGTTCTTC.

This clonotype was seen many times. The chain couples TRBV5-1 to TRBJ2-1, with 9 bases fitting TRBD2. This CDR3 is built from 16 residues. V was pared by 1 base and J by 2 bases, with 4 bases of the junction left unmatched. Germline assignment: CDR1 SGHRS and CDR2 YFSETQ. CDR3: CASSLSSGGTYNEQFF. CDR3 in DNA: TGCGCCAGCAGCTTGAGTAGCGGGGGAACCTACAATGAGCAGTTCTTC.

This clonotype was detected a few times. The rearrangement links TRBV5-1 to TRBJ2-2; D is ambiguous. Trimming pared 1 base from V and 5 bases from J, leaving 9 bases between. CDR3 length: 14 amino acids. Germline V gene lookup returns CDR1 SGHRS and CDR2 YFSETQ. CDR3 nucleotides: TGCGCCAGCAGCTTGCCCGGAAATACCGGGGAGCTGTTTTTT. Translated, it gives CASSLPGNTGELFF.

This chain links TRBV20-1 with TRBJ2-7, with 10 positions matching TRBD1. This CDR3 has 14 residues. V lost 1 base to trimming and J lost 4 bases; unmatched junction nucleotides: 4. The V gene's germline CDR1 is DFQATT and CDR2 SNEGSKA (reference sequence). DNA for the CDR3: TGCAGTGCTAGAGGGGACAGGGGAAGGTACGAGCAGTACTTC. It encodes CSARGDRGRYEQYF.

The chain has TRBV24-1 and TRBJ1-4, with 12 bases fitting TRBD1. CDR3 length: 18 residues. Germline CDR1 reads KGHDR; CDR2 reads SFDVKD. V trimming: 4 bases; J trimming: 8 bases; junction bases outside the gene matches: 13. CDR3 DNA sequence: TGTGCCACCAGTGAGGCCGGGACAGGGGGCGCATTGGGCGAAAAACTGTTTTTT. Amino acid sequence: CATSEAGTGGALGEKLFF.

This clonotype has only a few counts. The chain joins TRBV5-1 to TRBJ2-5, with D possibly being TRBD1 (6 bases). Germline values: CDR1 SGHRS, CDR2 YFSETQ. Trimming removed 1 base at V and 1 base at J, with 11 bases between. There are 15 residues in the CDR3. The CDR3 here is CASSLPQGLQETQYF. CDR3 DNA sequence: TGCGCCAGCAGCTTGCCGCAGGGGCTCCAAGAGACCCAGTACTTC.

This clonotype appeared a few times. V usage is TRBV7-6 and J usage is TRBJ2-1; 7 nucleotides align to TRBD2. Germline loops: CDR1 SGHVS, CDR2 FNYEAQ. V shed 0 bases, J shed 3 bases, and the junction held 5 bases outside the gene matches. CDR3 length: 16 residues. The CDR3 nucleotides read TGTGCCAGCAGCTTAGCTGGTAGCGGGTACTACAATGAGCAGTTCTTC. Translation: CASSLAGSGYYNEQFF.

The chain uses TRBV5-1 and TRBJ2-2; 10 nucleotides align to TRBD1. Per the germline V gene, CDR1 is SGHRS and CDR2 is YFSETQ. The CDR3 runs 15 residues. V lost 1 base, J lost 6 bases, and 3 bases stayed unmatched. The DNA for the CDR3 is TGCGCCAGCAGCTTGTGGACAGGGGGTTCCGGGGAGCTGTTTTTT. Its protein product is CASSLWTGGSGELFF.

This clonotype was observed a few times. The rearrangement joins TRBV6-1 to TRBJ1-1; weak D call: TRBD1 (5 bases). V dropped 3 bases and J dropped 4 bases, with 18 bases sitting between them. The germline gives CDR1 MNHNS, CDR2 SASEGT. This CDR3 has 16 residues. The CDR3 DNA reads as TGTGCCAGCAGTGAGGGGGAGGGGTTAGGGAGCACTGAAGCTTTCTTT. Residues: CASSEGEGLGSTEAFF.

This chain uses TRBV20-1 with TRBJ2-1, with D possibly matching TRBD2 (5 bases). Germline V gives CDR1 DFQATT, CDR2 SNEGSKA (reference sequence). V was cut by 3 bases and J by 0 bases, with 15 bases left in between. The CDR3 length is 16 residues. The CDR3 DNA reads TGCAGTGCTAGGAATTTCCGTCGGGACTCCTACAATGAGCAGTTCTTC. Protein product: CSARNFRRDSYNEQFF.

V usage is TRBV4-3 and J usage is TRBJ2-7; 8 bases are shared with TRBD2. The ends lost 0 bases at V and 2 bases at J; junction bases unmatched: 9. The CDR3 is made up of 17 amino acids. Per the germline V gene, CDR1 is LGHNA and CDR2 is YSLEER. Here the CDR3 reads CASSQESGGLVPYEQYF. CDR3 nucleotides: TGCGCCAGCAGCCAAGAAAGCGGGGGTCTGGTCCCCTACGAGCAGTACTTC.

The chain couples TRBV2 to TRBJ2-5; D ambiguous. Trimming pared 7 bases from V and 4 bases from J, leaving 7 bases between. This CDR3 has 11 residues. The V gene's germline CDR1 is SNHLY and CDR2 FYNNEI. DNA for the CDR3: TGTGCCAGCACTCTGACAGAGACCCAGTACTTC. This sequence encodes CASTLTETQYF.

The rearrangement uses TRBV9 and TRBJ2-7, with 11 positions matching TRBD2. The CDR3 spans 14 residues. V shed 2 bases, J shed 5 bases, and the junction held 3 bases outside the gene matches. Germline-derived CDR1 and CDR2 are SGDLS and YYNGEE. DNA of the CDR3: TGTGCCAGCAGCGTTACTAGCGGGAGCCACGAGCAGTACTTC. Translating it yields CASSVTSGSHEQYF.

This clonotype turned up a few times. The chain uses TRBV7-6 and TRBJ2-1; TRBD1 agrees at 7 bases. The CDR3 covers 16 residues. The V gene end was trimmed by 0 bases and the J gene end by 0 bases; junction bases not matched to a gene: 2. CDR1 is SGHVS and CDR2 is FNYEAQ in the germline V gene. CDR3 in amino acids: CASSLARDSSYNEQFF. Here the CDR3 DNA reads TGTGCCAGCAGCTTAGCTCGGGACAGCTCCTACAATGAGCAGTTCTTC.

The chain combines TRBV3-1 with TRBJ2-2; a weak D match, TRBD1 (6 bases). This CDR3 contains 15 residues. Trimming pared 3 bases from V and 7 bases from J, leaving 15 bases between. Germline V lookup: CDR1 LGHDT, CDR2 YNNKEL (reference sequence). For the CDR3, the DNA is TGTGCCAGCAGCCACAGGGGTGCTAACGGCGGGGAGCTGTTTTTT. Its translation: CASSHRGANGGELFF.

This clonotype was recorded at least ten times. The chain carries TRBV7-6 and TRBJ2-1, with no clear D. CDR1 and CDR2 (germline): SGHVS, FNYEAQ. CDR3 length equals 16 residues. The V and J ends lost 5 bases and 6 bases respectively, with 20 bases between them. The CDR3 sequence is CASSPPPSPPFNEQFF. DNA of the CDR3: TGTGCCAGCAGCCCACCCCCTTCCCCACCGTTCAATGAGCAGTTCTTC.

The chain couples TRBV7-3 to TRBJ1-1, with unresolved D. Trimming shortened V by 5 bases and J by 5 bases, and 12 bases separated the two germline ends. The germline V gene has CDR1 SGHTA and CDR2 FQGTGA. The CDR3 is 13 amino acids. CDR3 residues: CASSPASQTEAFF. The CDR3, as DNA: TGTGCCAGCAGCCCCGCGAGCCAGACTGAAGCTTTCTTT.

This clonotype was seen a few times. The V call is TRBV29-1, the J call TRBJ2-2, with 10 bases identical to TRBD1. This CDR3 has 14 residues. The J segment lost 6 bases and the V segment lost 7 bases, leaving 8 bases of the junction unmatched. Germline CDR1 is SQVTM and CDR2 is ANQGSEA. CDR3 amino acids: CSAAKGQGSGELFF. The CDR3 nucleotides read TGCAGCGCCGCGAAGGGACAGGGGTCCGGGGAGCTGTTTTTT.

This clonotype turned up a few times. The chain recombines TRBV9 with TRBJ2-1; a weak D match, TRBD2 (5 bases). Germline loops: CDR1 SGDLS, CDR2 YYNGEE. V lost 0 bases and J 8 bases, leaving 15 bases between the germline ends. This CDR3 spans 15 amino acids. CDR3 in DNA: TGTGCCAGCAGCGTAGCTACGGGGTCTGGGGATGAGCAGTTCTTC. Its protein product is CASSVATGSGDEQFF.